Listed here are 12 T cell receptor beta chains from one sample, sequenced in a study of human T cells and chemical hapten exposure. The time point is: patch test 3, about 24 weeks after DPC sensitization. As to treatment: therapeutic diphenylcyclopropenone sensitization with weekly scalp DPC. One entry per CDR3 protein, called by TCRdb with MiXCR from the RACE reads. Of approximately 71,000 distinct CDR3 sequences in the sample, over 8.5% are singletons; the top ten hold more than 1.3%. The sample in question was whole blood, obtained in connection with sensitization to the hapten diphenylcyclopropenone (DPC). The source of these receptors is a woman in her 50s with alopecia areata. Some clones in this sample may be carry-over from other donors' samples.

This clonotype came up many times. This chain uses TRBV9 with TRBJ1-1; unclear D gene. The V end was cut by 8 bases, the J end by 1 base, with 9 bases between. CDR1 and CDR2 (germline): SGDLS, YYNGEE. The CDR3 loop spans 12 amino acids. CDR3 DNA sequence: TGTGCCAGTGCGAGGGCGAACACTGAAGCTTTCTTT. Translated, it gives CASARANTEAFF.

The rearrangement uses TRBV28 and TRBJ1-2; no definite D call. V lost 7 bases and J lost 2, with 11 bases in between. The CDR3 totals 13 residues. Per germline, CDR1 MDHEN and CDR2 SYDVKM. CDR3 nucleotides: TGTGCCAGCAACCTCGACGGGAACTATGGCTACACCTTC. It codes for CASNLDGNYGYTF.

This clonotype was detected many times. V gene TRBV7-8 combines with J gene TRBJ2-3; D is uncertain. The CDR3 runs to 15 residues. With 2 bases removed from V and 2 bases from J, the gap between germline ends came to 11 bases. Germline assignment: CDR1 SGHVS and CDR2 FQNEAQ. CDR3 protein: CASSLSELLTDTQYF. CDR3 coding DNA: TGTGCCAGCAGCTTATCGGAGCTCCTCACAGATACGCAGTATTTT.

The chain combines TRBV12-3 or TRBV12-4 with TRBJ2-1; 15 bases are a match to TRBD2. Unmatched junction bases numbered 12, after V lost 4 bases and J lost 2 bases. The CDR3 runs to 20 residues. The CDR3 sequence is CASSYVLPGLAGGPYNEQFF. As DNA, the CDR3 is TGTGCCAGCAGTTATGTCCTACCCGGACTAGCGGGAGGGCCCTACAATGAGCAGTTCTTC.

This clonotype was detected only a few times. The genes are TRBV29-1 and TRBJ2-4, with D possibly matching TRBD1 (5 bases). The germline CDR1 and CDR2 sequences are SQVTM and ANQGSEA. This CDR3 has 13 amino acids. V lost 3 bases and J lost 5, with 11 bases in between. CDR3 sequence reads: CSVDKGVENIQYF. DNA of the CDR3: TGCAGCGTTGACAAAGGGGTCGAAAACATTCAGTACTTC.

There are a few counts of this clonotype. The J gene is TRBJ1-3, the V gene TRBV7-8; 8 bases fit TRBD1. J gave up 4 bases and V 5 bases, and 4 bases lay outside the gene matches. Germline V gives CDR1 SGHVS, CDR2 FQNEAQ. This CDR3 is built from 14 residues. In DNA form, the CDR3 reads TGTGCCAGCAGCCCAGGACAGGGAGGAAACACCATATATTTT. It encodes CASSPGQGGNTIYF.

In this sample, this clonotype turned up a few times. The J gene is TRBJ1-2, the V gene TRBV28; 7 nucleotides agree with TRBD1. V shed 2 bases, J shed 4 bases, and the junction held 7 bases outside the gene matches. There are 15 residues in the CDR3. In germline, CDR1 is MDHEN, CDR2 SYDVKM. CDR3 DNA sequence: TGTGCCAGCAGTTTACCGACCGGGACAGTCTATGGCTACACCTTC. This codes for CASSLPTGTVYGYTF.

This clonotype was seen many times. The rearrangement links TRBV6-5 to TRBJ1-5, with 8 bases identical to TRBD1. This CDR3 is built from 14 residues. J was trimmed by 9 bases and V by 6 bases; bases with no gene match: 10. Germline V gene lookup returns CDR1 MNHEY and CDR2 SVGAGI. The CDR3 loop reads CASRPDRGEGPQHF. The CDR3 bases are TGTGCCAGCAGACCTGACAGGGGCGAAGGGCCCCAGCATTTT.

The chain couples TRBV29-1 to TRBJ1-2; D unresolved. Germline loops: CDR1 SQVTM, CDR2 ANQGSEA. The CDR3 consists of 12 residues. With 4 bases removed from V and 2 bases from J, the gap between germline ends came to 8 bases. CDR3 DNA sequence: TGCAGCGTTGTACTGGCGAACTATGGCTACACCTTC. Translation: CSVVLANYGYTF.

There are many counts of this clonotype. This chain uses TRBV12-3 or TRBV12-4 with TRBJ2-1; D remains unclear. Between the trimmed V and J ends, which lost 7 bases and 12 bases, there was a span of 22 bases. The CDR3 extends over 14 amino acids. The CDR3 here is CASTRSQTMMVQFF. The CDR3, as DNA: TGTGCCAGCACCAGGAGTCAAACAATGATGGTGCAGTTCTTC.

The gene calls are TRBV27 and TRBJ2-7; TRBD2 is a possible D gene (5 bases). This CDR3 is 15 amino acids long. V lost 6 bases, J lost 4 bases, and 19 bases lay in between. Germline V CDR1 and CDR2: MNHEY, SMNVEV (reference sequence). The chain's CDR3 is CASRPLLVAMYEQYF. The CDR3 DNA follows: TGTGCCAGCAGGCCTCTACTAGTCGCGATGTACGAGCAGTACTTC.

This clonotype was seen a handful of times. The rearrangement uses TRBV3-1 and TRBJ1-2; a possible D gene is TRBD1 (5 bases). The CDR3 covers 14 residues. The germline V gene has CDR1 LGHDT and CDR2 YNNKEL (reference sequence). Trimming took off 4 bases at V and 8 bases at J, with 17 bases between the two ends. CDR3 coding DNA: TGTGCCAGCAGCCCCTCCGGGACCGCCCTCGGCTACACCTTC. Its translation: CASSPSGTALGYTF.